The 14 T cell receptor beta chains reported below all come from one sample, sequenced in a study of neurological immune-mediated disorders. TCRdb reprocessed the 5' RACE reads via MiXCR and lists one record per CDR3 protein. The sample lists some 15,000 distinct CDR3 sequences; 6.5% to 8% were seen once. Sequenced sample: CD8+ T cells from blood. These receptors originate from a woman aged 40 to 49 in good health.

This clonotype was seen repeatedly, ten times or more. The chain carries TRBV20-1 and TRBJ1-1; TRBD1 is a possible D gene (6 bases). Germline CDR1 is DFQATT and CDR2 is SNEGSKA (reference sequence). The V and J ends lost 1 base and 0 bases respectively, with 21 bases between them. CDR3 length equals 18 residues. In nucleotides, the CDR3 is TGCAGTGCTAGAGCTTTAGACAGGCAGTTTTTCATGAACACTGAAGCTTTCTTT. Its translation: CSARALDRQFFMNTEAFF.

This clonotype was seen repeatedly, ten times or more. The V call is TRBV14, the J call TRBJ2-7; a weak D match, TRBD2 (6 bases). Germline V gene lookup returns CDR1 SGHDN and CDR2 FVKESK. Trimming removed 6 bases at V and 3 bases at J, with 12 bases between. The CDR3 loop spans 13 amino acids. CDR3 amino acids: CASRPPGDYEQYF. The CDR3 DNA reads TGTGCCAGCAGGCCCCCGGGGGACTACGAGCAGTACTTC.

There are many counts of this clonotype. The chain couples TRBV27 to TRBJ2-1, with no clear D. V was clipped by 0 bases and J by 4 bases, with 4 bases between them. Germline V lookup: CDR1 MNHEY, CDR2 SMNVEV (reference sequence). This CDR3 region has 13 residues. The CDR3 spells CASSLSWYNEQFF. In DNA, the CDR3 is TGTGCCAGCAGTTTATCTTGGTACAATGAGCAGTTCTTC.

In nucleotides, the CDR3 is TGTGCCAGCAGCTCTCAAGGAGGACCCTACGAGCAGTACTTC. This codes for CASSSQGGPYEQYF. The rearrangement links TRBV7-9 to TRBJ2-7; TRBD2 is a possible D gene (5 bases). Trimming removed 4 bases at V and 2 bases at J, with 12 bases between. The germline V gene encodes CDR1 SEHNR and CDR2 FQNEAQ (reference sequence). The CDR3 length is 14 residues.

This clonotype has ten or more counts. This rearrangement joins TRBV7-2 to TRBJ2-5; TRBD2 matches at 7 bases. The CDR3 has 15 amino acids. The V and J ends lost 1 base and 8 bases, in that order; junction bases with no gene match: 10. From germline, CDR1 is SGHTA and CDR2 FQGNSA. The DNA for the CDR3 is TGTGCCAGCAGCTTAGAGTTGGGGACTACGGGAACCCAGTACTTC. This translates into CASSLELGTTGTQYF.

This clonotype was counted ten times or more. The chain links TRBV12-3 or TRBV12-4 to TRBJ2-1; 7 nucleotides line up with TRBD1. V was pared by 5 bases and J by 10 bases, with 8 bases of the junction left unmatched. The CDR3 covers 13 residues. The DNA for the CDR3 is TGTGCCAGCAGTCCCCGAGCGGACAGGGAGCAGTTCTTC. This translates into CASSPRADREQFF.

The chain combines TRBV29-1 with TRBJ1-4; D remains unclear. V was trimmed by 4 bases and J by 5 bases, leaving 11 bases between them. CDR1 and CDR2 from the germline V gene are SQVTM and ANQGSEA. This CDR3 comprises 13 residues. The CDR3 DNA reads TGCAGCGTTGGACGACGGCAGAATGAAAAACTGTTTTTT. It specifies CSVGRRQNEKLFF.

This clonotype was seen at least ten times. The V gene is TRBV5-4, the J gene TRBJ1-2; TRBD1 might be the D (5 bases). The germline gives CDR1 SGHNT, CDR2 YYREEE (reference sequence). This CDR3 region has 15 residues. V gave up 4 bases and J gave up 0 bases, with 13 bases separating them. This CDR3 is CASSPRTMANYGYTF. The CDR3 nucleotides are TGTGCCAGCAGCCCAAGGACAATGGCTAACTATGGCTACACCTTC.

Many counts were recorded for this clonotype. This chain links TRBV15 with TRBJ2-4; 12 bases align to TRBD1. The V and J ends lost 3 bases and 8 bases, in that order; junction bases with no gene match: 8. Germline CDR1 is LNHNV and CDR2 is YYDKDF (reference sequence). The CDR3 has 16 amino acids. DNA of the CDR3: TGTGCCACCAGCAGGGAGGGACAGGGGGCCACGGACATTCAGTACTTC. This encodes CATSREGQGATDIQYF.

This clonotype occurred many times. This rearrangement joins TRBV29-1 to TRBJ1-2; no firm D call. The CDR3 spans 13 residues. CDR1 is SQVTM and CDR2 is ANQGSEA in the germline V gene. The V and J ends lost 6 bases and 6 bases respectively, with 17 bases between them. The CDR3 region is CSVVSLTGDGYTF. The CDR3 DNA is TGCAGCGTCGTCAGCCTAACTGGGGATGGCTACACCTTC.

This clonotype was counted at least ten times. DNA of the CDR3: TGCGCCAGCAGCTTGGAACGCCAGGGGGCTGATGGCTACACCTTC. Encoded protein: CASSLERQGADGYTF. This sequence joins TRBV5-1 and TRBJ1-2, with 8 bases fitting TRBD1. The CDR3 has 15 residues. Germline values: CDR1 SGHRS, CDR2 YFSETQ. V dropped 0 bases and J dropped 6; count of bases not matched to a gene: 7. Full variable domain (rest looked up from reference TRBV5-1 and TRBJ1-2): KAGVTQTPRYLIKTRGQQVTLSCSPISGHRSVSWYQQTPGQGLQFLFEYFSETQRNKGNFPGRFSGRQFSNSRSEMNVSTLELGDSALYLCASSLERQGADGYTFGSGTRLTVV.

This clonotype showed up many times. Here the CDR3 reads CASSHGTGGSEQYF. In nucleotides, the CDR3 is TGTGCCAGCAGCCACGGGACAGGGGGCAGCGAGCAGTACTTC. The chain carries TRBV3-1 and TRBJ2-7; 12 nucleotides match TRBD1. Losses at the gene ends were 3 bases for V and 6 bases for J; bases not matched to a gene: 3. The CDR3 sequence is 14 residues long. CDR1 is LGHDT, CDR2 YNNKEL, per germline (reference sequence).

This clonotype has a count of ten or more. The J gene is TRBJ2-7, the V gene TRBV7-2, with D hard to call. V lost 5 bases, J lost 7 bases, and 9 bases lay in between. The germline V gene encodes CDR1 SGHTA and CDR2 FQGNSA. CDR3 size: 11 residues. As DNA, the CDR3 is TGTGCCAGCAGCCTAAGTAAGGAGCAGTACTTC. It yields the protein CASSLSKEQYF.

This clonotype was observed at least ten times. The J gene is TRBJ1-1, the V gene TRBV9; no definite D call. CDR3 length: 15 amino acids. Germline V gene lookup returns CDR1 SGDLS and CDR2 YYNGEE. V lost 4 bases and J 0 bases, leaving 13 bases between the germline ends. CDR3 sequence (DNA): TGTGCCAGCAGCCCCCGGACGGCAATGAACACTGAAGCTTTCTTT. This sequence encodes CASSPRTAMNTEAFF.